The 14 T cell receptor beta chains reported below all come from one sample, sequenced in a study of blood T cell repertoires in COVID-19 (dated by TCRdb to about 2020). Libraries were constructed by the immunoSEQ multiplex PCR assay. TCRdb took over this immuneACCESS table, retaining in-frame rearrangements with V and J assigned. Such tables are incomplete; in checked studies, under half of the missing clones stem from an unresolved V gene, and the remainder is unexplained. For this sample the table gives about 400,000 clones, of which around nine tenths were detected only once. The ten top clones hold 10% of the sample. The specimen was PBMCs or T cells enriched from blood (not recorded which). The receptors were sampled from a woman aged 45-59 years who had recovered from COVID-19.

The V call is TRBV3-1 (or the pseudogene TRBV3-2), the J call TRBJ1-5, with TRBD1 matching 9 bases. The J segment lost 0 bases and the V segment lost 1 base, leaving 22 bases of the junction unmatched. Germline CDR1 LGHDT, CDR2 YNNKEL (reference sequence). This CDR3 has 23 amino acids. The CDR3 sequence: CASSQGQSIVGTGNLYSNQPQHF. In nucleotides, the CDR3 is TGTGCCAGCAGCCAAGGTCAATCGATTGTGGGGACAGGGAACTTGTATAGCAATCAGCCCCAGCATTTT.

The chain has TRBV6-5 and TRBJ1-6; 9 bases match TRBD1. V was pared by 6 bases and J by 9 bases, with 9 bases of the junction left unmatched. CDR3 length: 15 residues. In germline, CDR1 is MNHEY, CDR2 SVGAGI. The chain's CDR3 is CASRQGQGLGSPLHF. The CDR3 DNA sequence: TGTGCCAGCAGGCAAGGACAGGGGCTTGGTTCACCCCTCCACTTT.

The gene calls are TRBV19 and TRBJ1-2; TRBD1 agrees at 7 bases. Germline V gene sequence: CDR1 LNHDA, CDR2 SQIVND (reference sequence). V trimming: 7 bases; J trimming: 0 bases; junction bases outside the gene matches: 8. The CDR3 runs to 15 residues. In DNA form, the CDR3 reads TGTGCCAGTACTGGAGGACAGGTTCCTAACTATGGCTACACCTTC. It translates to CASTGGQVPNYGYTF.

With respect to this clone: The same CDR3 arises from other DNA sequences in this sample as well. This sequence joins TRBV2 and TRBJ1-6; D might be TRBD1 (5 bases). Trimming shortened V by 6 bases and J by 11 bases, and 8 bases separated the two germline ends. The germline CDR1 and CDR2 sequences are SNHLY and FYNNEI. The CDR3 has 11 residues. The CDR3 loop reads CASSGQTPLHF. In DNA form, the CDR3 reads TGTGCCAGCAGCGGACAAACACCCCTCCACTTT.

This clone was observed a few times. This chain joins TRBV5-1 and TRBJ1-2; maybe TRBD1 (5 bases). Germline V CDR1 and CDR2: SGHRS, YFSETQ. Trimming took 2 bases from V and 6 from J, leaving 14 bases between them. The CDR3 totals 14 residues. The DNA of the CDR3 is TGCGCCAGCAGCTTCCTCCAGGGAGGAAATGGCTACACCTTC. This encodes CASSFLQGGNGYTF.

This clone appeared a single time. V gene TRBV6-1 combines with J gene TRBJ1-6; D uncertain. V dropped 0 bases and J dropped 10 bases, with 7 bases sitting between them. The CDR3 extends over 13 amino acids. Germline V gives CDR1 MNHNS, CDR2 SASEGT. The CDR3 nucleotides are TGTGCCAGCAGTGAAGCCCGGGGATCACCCCTCCACTTT. The encoded protein is CASSEARGSPLHF.

This rearrangement joins TRBV4-3 to TRBJ2-2; 8 bases are a match to TRBD1. The ends lost 1 base at V and 6 bases at J; junction bases unmatched: 10. The CDR3 runs to 17 residues. The germline CDR1 and CDR2 sequences are LGHNA and YSLEER. CDR3 loop: CASSQGARGQTAGELFF. The CDR3 DNA reads as TGCGCCAGCAGCCAAGGGGCCAGGGGGCAAACGGCCGGGGAGCTGTTTTTT.

J is TRBJ1-2 and V is TRBV28; D not resolved. This CDR3 has 14 amino acids. Trimming took 3 bases from V and 6 from J, leaving 14 bases between them. Germline V lookup: CDR1 MDHEN, CDR2 SYDVKM. CDR3 nucleotide sequence: TGTGCCAGCAGTTTGACGCGGATTTTAGATGGCTACACCTTC. As protein: CASSLTRILDGYTF.

This clone came up once. The chain links TRBV28 to TRBJ2-4; 7 nucleotides agree with TRBD2. Germline CDR1 and CDR2: MDHEN and SYDVKM. This CDR3 is 16 amino acids long. Trimming at V came to 6 bases and at J to 1 base, leaving 9 bases not matched to a gene. CDR3 coding DNA: TGTGCCAGCAGCCCTACTAGCGCGAGGGCCAAAAACATTCAGTACTTC. Translation: CASSPTSARAKNIQYF.

The chain is built from TRBV20-1 and TRBJ1-2; D gene ambiguous. This CDR3 has 11 amino acids. Trimming shortened V by 6 bases and J by 8 bases, and 13 bases separated the two germline ends. Germline V gene data show CDR1 as DFQATT and CDR2 as SNEGSKA (reference sequence). CDR3 loop: CSAGEARGYTF. CDR3 nucleotides: TGCAGTGCCGGGGAAGCCAGGGGCTACACCTTC.

V is TRBV4-1 and J is TRBJ2-3; D gene uncertain. The CDR3 spans 15 residues. Germline loops: CDR1 MGHRA, CDR2 YSYEKL. The V and J ends lost 0 bases and 2 bases respectively, with 9 bases between them. In DNA, the CDR3 is TGCGCCAGCAGCCAAGACGCAGTTCCCACAGATACGCAGTATTTT. Its translation is CASSQDAVPTDTQYF.

This clone was seen a single time. The rearrangement links TRBV12-3 or TRBV12-4 to TRBJ1-5; perhaps TRBD1 as D (5 bases). Trimming pared 1 base from V and 5 bases from J, leaving 6 bases between. This CDR3 is built from 13 residues. The CDR3 bases are TGTGCCAGCAGTTTAGGGGGGGATCAGCCCCAGCATTTT. This sequence encodes CASSLGGDQPQHF.

The V call is TRBV3-1 (or the pseudogene TRBV3-2), the J call TRBJ2-3, with 10 bases identical to TRBD2. CDR1 is LGHDT, CDR2 YNNKEL, per germline (reference sequence). V was clipped by 4 bases and J by 6 bases; unmatched bases: 4. The CDR3 length is 14 residues. For the CDR3, the DNA is TGTGCCAGCAGCCTAGCGGGGGGTCGGGATACGCAGTATTTT. As protein: CASSLAGGRDTQYF.

The genes are TRBV18 and TRBJ2-7; 7 bases fit TRBD1. The germline gives CDR1 KGHSH, CDR2 LQKENI. The CDR3 is made up of 12 amino acids. The trim removed 5 bases at V and 5 bases at J, leaving 3 bases unmatched. CDR3 protein: CASSRGPNEQYF. As DNA, the CDR3 is TGTGCCAGCTCAAGGGGGCCCAACGAGCAGTACTTC.